This entry concerns a single T cell receptor beta chain. Measured with immunoSEQ multiplex PCR; TCRdb has only the in-frame clones, and not every one. The table includes about 110,000 clones, about 90% detected once. The data derive from a study of T cell responses to AZD1222 COVID-19 vaccine. The sequenced sample was peripheral blood, obtained 28 days after the second AZD1222 dose. This receptor was obtained from an adult who received the AZD1222 COVID-19 vaccine.

Here the CDR3 reads CASSAKPPGLGELFF. As DNA, the CDR3 is TGTGCCAGCAGCGCCAAGCCTCCGGGGCTAGGGGAGCTGTTTTTT. The V gene is TRBV7-9, the J gene TRBJ2-2, with D perhaps given as TRBD1 or TRBD2 (5 bases each). The germline V gene encodes CDR1 SEHNR and CDR2 FQNEAQ (reference sequence). This CDR3 has 15 amino acids. V shed 5 bases and J shed 8 bases, with 18 bases lying between them. Drawing the rest from reference TRBV7-9 and TRBJ2-2, the complete variable domain is DTGVSQNPRHKITKRGQNVTFRCDPISEHNRLYWYRQTLGQGPEFLTYFQNEAQLEKSRLLSDRFSAERPKGSFSTLEIQRTEQGDSAMYLCASSAKPPGLGELFFGEGSRLTVL.